The 10 T cell receptor beta chains below were found in one sample sequenced in a study of post-analysis software for immune sequencing data. General observations from the study: TRBV5-6, TRBV5-1 and TRBV20-1 were among several TRBV segments more frequent in patients than controls.

Unique molecular identifiers tagged the TCR beta cDNA libraries. TCRdb reprocessed the PCR reads with MiXCR, giving one entry per CDR3 protein. The sample carries some 450,000 distinct CDR3 sequences, under 55% recorded once. These receptors have no known antigen. The sample consisted of blood. The receptors derive from a girl under 18 with multiple sclerosis.

The DNA for the CDR3 is TGTGCCAGCAGCTTAACAGTATCAGAGACCCAGTACTTC. Protein product: CASSLTVSETQYF. This chain connects TRBV7-3 to TRBJ2-5, with D unclear. This CDR3 is built from 13 residues. V gave up 0 bases and J gave up 4 bases, with 6 bases separating them. Germline assignment: CDR1 SGHTA and CDR2 FQGTGA.

The chain recombines TRBV28 with TRBJ2-7; 10 positions agree with TRBD1. The CDR3 runs 17 residues. V was pared by 6 bases and J by 0 bases, with 11 bases of the junction left unmatched. The germline CDR1 and CDR2 sequences are MDHEN and SYDVKM. CDR3 sequence reads: CASSPYGTGASSYEQYF. In DNA form, the CDR3 reads TGTGCCAGCAGCCCCTATGGGACAGGGGCGAGCTCCTACGAGCAGTACTTC.

V and J are TRBV20-1 and TRBJ2-1; 9 bases map to TRBD2. V was clipped by 4 bases and J by 3 bases; unmatched bases: 13. The germline gives CDR1 DFQATT, CDR2 SNEGSKA (reference sequence). The CDR3 totals 17 residues. CDR3 coding DNA: TGCAGTGCTAAGCGACTAGCGGCCCTAAGGGGCTACAATGAGCAGTTCTTC. Protein product: CSAKRLAALRGYNEQFF.

This clonotype was seen once. The J gene is TRBJ2-2, the V gene TRBV27; a possible D gene is TRBD2 (6 bases). V gave up 6 bases and J gave up 7 bases, with 15 bases separating them. The germline V gene has CDR1 MNHEY and CDR2 SMNVEV (reference sequence). The CDR3 is 14 amino acids. The CDR3: CASSRGLQGGELFF. CDR3 in DNA: TGTGCCAGCAGCCGGGGACTTCAGGGCGGGGAGCTGTTTTTT.

The V gene is TRBV6-5, the J gene TRBJ1-1; 7 bases map to TRBD1. The V gene's germline CDR1 is MNHEY and CDR2 SVGAGI. This CDR3 comprises 18 residues. Trimming cost V 0 bases and J 0 bases; bases outside gene matches: 10. CDR3 amino acids: CASSYSKTGASMNTEAFF. The CDR3 nucleotides read TGTGCCAGCAGTTACTCAAAAACAGGGGCGTCCATGAACACTGAAGCTTTCTTT.

The chain couples TRBV4-1 to TRBJ2-7, with 7 bases fitting TRBD2. The J call may be incorrect, as the DNA end agrees better with TRBJ2-5. The CDR3 length is 14 residues. Germline assignment: CDR1 MGHRA and CDR2 YSYEKL. CDR3 sequence (DNA): TGCGCCAGCAGCCAATCGGGAGGTACGGAGACCCAGTACTTC. The encoded protein is CASSQSGGTETQYF.

V and J are TRBV3-1 and TRBJ2-7; D remains ambiguous. The length of the CDR3 is 15 residues. Germline CDR1 is LGHDT and CDR2 is YNNKEL (reference sequence). Trimming shortened V by 0 bases and J by 1 base, and 10 bases separated the two germline ends. This chain's CDR3 is CASSQDLRFSYEQYF. CDR3 DNA sequence: TGTGCCAGCAGCCAAGATCTTCGGTTTTCCTACGAGCAGTACTTC.

The V and J genes are TRBV3-1 and TRBJ2-2, with D perhaps TRBD2 (6 bases). Germline assignment: CDR1 LGHDT and CDR2 YNNKEL (reference sequence). V was shortened by 2 bases and J by 6 bases, with 10 bases between the two germline ends. This CDR3 comprises 14 residues. As DNA, the CDR3 is TGTGCCAGCAGCCAACGGACTATTTCCGGGGAGCTGTTTTTT. Its translation is CASSQRTISGELFF.

V is TRBV18 and J is TRBJ1-2, with 11 bases aligning to TRBD1. Germline trimming cut 3 bases from V and 3 bases from J; bases unmatched to any gene: 6. Germline assignment: CDR1 KGHSH and CDR2 LQKENI. CDR3 length: 16 residues. The CDR3 region is CASSPRTGGEHYGYTF. Here the CDR3 DNA reads TGTGCCAGCTCACCCCGGACAGGGGGCGAACACTATGGCTACACCTTC.

A note on this clonotype: No DNA is shown, since the ends of the CDR3 on it are uncertain; the CDR3 is the one TCRdb lists. CDR3 protein: CASSSSDRGGYGYTF. The chain has TRBV28 and TRBJ1-2; the table calls TRBD1, which could not be checked here. The CDR3 comprises 15 residues, both ends counted. Germline CDR1 and CDR2: MDHEN and SYDVKM.